These 25 T cell receptor beta chains originate from one sample sequenced in a study of T cell responses to AZD1222 COVID-19 vaccine. The protocol was immunoSEQ multiplex PCR, while the TCRdb copy is restricted to in-frame clones and leaves out a portion. This sample has 150,000 to 200,000 clones, with approximately 92% found just once. Specimen: peripheral blood, collected on day 0 of AZD1222 vaccination. The receptor set was obtained from an adult in good health.

J is TRBJ2-7 and V is TRBV28; D possibly corresponds to TRBD2 (5 bases). CDR1 and CDR2 (germline): MDHEN, SYDVKM. This CDR3 region has 13 residues. V lost 7 bases to trimming and J lost 4 bases, with 14 bases between them. The DNA of the CDR3 is TGTGCCAGCAAACTCCCGGGGTCTTACGAGCAGTACTTC. Amino acid sequence: CASKLPGSYEQYF.

The chain is built from TRBV10-1 and TRBJ1-1; D not resolved. Between the trimmed V and J ends, which lost 6 bases and 2 bases, there was a span of 10 bases. Per germline, CDR1 WNHNN and CDR2 SYGVQD (reference sequence). There are 13 residues in the CDR3. The CDR3 coding sequence is TGCGCCAGCAGGGCACATATCAACACTGAAGCTTTCTTT. It yields the protein CASRAHINTEAFF.

The V and J genes are TRBV10-3 and TRBJ1-1; 7 bases match TRBD1. V shed 7 bases, J shed 5 bases, and the junction held 7 bases outside the gene matches. CDR1 and CDR2 from the germline V gene are ENHRY and SYGVKD. The CDR3 sequence is 13 residues long. As DNA, the CDR3 is TGTGCCATCAATAGACAGGGTGGAACTGAAGCTTTCTTT. Residues: CAINRQGGTEAFF.

The rearrangement joins TRBV6-5 to TRBJ1-2; tentative D call: TRBD1 (6 bases). The V end was cut by 10 bases, the J end by 6 bases, with 15 bases between. Germline-derived CDR1 and CDR2 are MNHEY and SVGAGI. The CDR3 is 12 amino acids. The CDR3 protein is CAIRRGADGYTF. The CDR3, as DNA: TGTGCCATCCGCCGGGGGGCCGATGGCTACACCTTC.

The rearrangement links TRBV12-3 or TRBV12-4 to TRBJ1-6; D is undetermined. Trimming pared 6 bases from V and 7 bases from J, leaving 10 bases between. The CDR3 sequence is 13 residues long. In DNA form, the CDR3 reads TGTGCCAGCAGATCAGTAGTAAATTCACCCCTCCACTTT. Its protein product is CASRSVVNSPLHF.

The CDR3 coding sequence is TGTGCCACCTGCAGGGTTGGGTTCACCGGGGAGCTGTTTTTT. It codes for CATCRVGFTGELFF. The chain links TRBV28 to TRBJ2-2; TRBD1 might be the D (5 bases). This CDR3 comprises 14 residues. V was pared by 10 bases and J by 4 bases, with 16 bases between. CDR1 is MDHEN and CDR2 is SYDVKM in the germline V gene.

This sequence joins TRBV14 and TRBJ2-5; the D is unclear. Per the germline V gene, CDR1 is SGHDN and CDR2 is FVKESK. Trimming left V 1 base short and J 0 bases short, with 9 bases between. The length of the CDR3 is 15 residues. The CDR3 DNA is TGTGCCAGCAGCCAAGGGGCGACGTACCAAGAGACCCAGTACTTC. It specifies CASSQGATYQETQYF.

This sequence joins TRBV27 and TRBJ2-1; the D is unclear. The CDR3 contains 11 residues. The V end was cut by 7 bases, the J end by 3 bases, with 4 bases between. From germline, CDR1 is MNHEY and CDR2 SMNVEV (reference sequence). The CDR3 nucleotides read TGTGCCAGCACTAACTACAATGAGCAGTTCTTC. Its protein product is CASTNYNEQFF.

The gene calls are TRBV7-2 and TRBJ1-1, with D maybe TRBD1 (5 bases). Trimming stripped 5 bases from V and 11 bases from J, with 18 bases between. This CDR3 spans 13 amino acids. Germline assignment: CDR1 SGHTA and CDR2 FQGNSA. The CDR3 DNA reads as TGTGCCAGCAGCGCCCCGTCAGGGTCGGAGGCTTTCTTT. Translating it yields CASSAPSGSEAFF.

The chain links TRBV29-1 to TRBJ1-4; possible D gene TRBD1, 6 bases. The length of the CDR3 is 14 residues. CDR1 and CDR2 (germline): SQVTM, ANQGSEA. The ends were cut back, 5 bases at V and 0 bases at J, with 10 bases in the middle. This chain's CDR3 is CSVQGGATNEKLFF. CDR3 bases: TGCAGCGTTCAAGGGGGTGCAACTAATGAAAAACTGTTTTTT.

This clone has a single count. The chain combines TRBV5-1 with TRBJ1-5; D remains unclear. The germline V gene encodes CDR1 SGHRS and CDR2 YFSETQ. V dropped 5 bases and J dropped 3 bases, with 9 bases sitting between them. CDR3 length equals 13 residues. Written as DNA, the CDR3 is TGCGCCAGCAGTGTTCAGTTCAATCAGCCCCAGCATTTT. Translation gives CASSVQFNQPQHF. The full variable domain, with the rest looked up from reference TRBV5-1 and TRBJ1-5, is KAGVTQTPRYLIKTRGQQVTLSCSPISGHRSVSWYQQTPGQGLQFLFEYFSETQRNKGNFPGRFSGRQFSNSRSEMNVSTLELGDSALYLCASSVQFNQPQHFGDGTRLSIL.

The chain is built from TRBV24-1 and TRBJ2-7, with D perhaps given as TRBD1 or TRBD2 (5 bases each). Trimming shortened V by 9 bases and J by 7 bases, and 18 bases separated the two germline ends. This CDR3 has 13 residues. In germline, CDR1 is KGHDR, CDR2 SFDVKD. The CDR3 spells CATQPGPTFEQYF. In DNA, the CDR3 is TGTGCCACCCAGCCGGGACCGACGTTTGAGCAGTACTTC.

This clone was observed a single time. The rearrangement uses TRBV19 and TRBJ1-2, with D possibly matching TRBD1 (5 bases). Looked up from germline, CDR1 is LNHDA and CDR2 is SQIVND (reference sequence). V was trimmed by 5 bases and J by 8 bases, leaving 9 bases between them. This CDR3 spans 11 amino acids. The CDR3 loop is CASSGGNGYTF. In DNA, the CDR3 is TGTGCCAGTAGTGGGGGTAACGGCTACACCTTC.

CDR3 protein: CASTSASQEQYF. The DNA for the CDR3 is TGTGCCAGCACTTCAGCCTCGCAGGAGCAGTACTTC. The V gene is TRBV6-5, the J gene TRBJ2-7; D gene unclear. Trimming shortened V by 7 bases and J by 7 bases, and 14 bases separated the two germline ends. CDR1 is MNHEY, CDR2 SVGAGI, per germline. The CDR3 length is 12 residues.

The chain employs TRBV5-1 and TRBJ2-7; 7 bases match TRBD2. V was clipped by 4 bases and J by 2 bases; unmatched bases: 12. The CDR3 covers 16 residues. Germline V gives CDR1 SGHRS, CDR2 YFSETQ. CDR3 sequence reads: CASSPEGWGGPYEQYF. CDR3 nucleotides: TGCGCCAGCAGCCCGGAGGGTTGGGGAGGGCCCTACGAGCAGTACTTC.

The CDR3 DNA reads as TGCAGTGCAACAGGACAGCACGGCTACACCTTC. It is translated as CSATGQHGYTF. The chain couples TRBV20-1 to TRBJ1-2; tentative D call: TRBD1 (6 bases). The CDR3 loop spans 11 amino acids. CDR1 and CDR2 (germline): DFQATT, SNEGSKA (reference sequence). Trimming pared 6 bases from V and 8 bases from J, leaving 13 bases between.

The chain is built from TRBV12-3 or TRBV12-4 and TRBJ2-7; D unresolved. CDR3 length: 13 residues. The V and J ends lost 5 bases and 5 bases respectively, with 13 bases between them. The DNA of the CDR3 is TGTGCCAGCAGTAGCCGGGCCGGAGACGAGCAGTACTTC. Protein sequence: CASSSRAGDEQYF.

The rearrangement uses TRBV7-9 and TRBJ1-5, with 11 bases fitting TRBD1. V gave up 5 bases and J gave up 6 bases; unmatched junction bases: 12. CDR1 and CDR2 (germline): SEHNR, FQNEAQ (reference sequence). The CDR3 consists of 17 residues. CDR3 nucleotide sequence: TGTGCCAGCAGCCGAATGACCGGGACAGGGGGTGGTCAGCCCCAGCATTTT. Translated: CASSRMTGTGGGQPQHF.

The rearrangement joins TRBV9 to TRBJ1-2, with D perhaps TRBD1 (5 bases). The CDR3 has 15 amino acids. Germline lookup yields CDR1 SGDLS and CDR2 YYNGEE. Trimming pared 3 bases from V and 7 bases from J, leaving 19 bases between. CDR3 loop: CASSGPGLASGGYTF. The CDR3 bases are TGTGCCAGCAGCGGACCAGGGTTAGCTTCGGGTGGCTACACCTTC. Using reference TRBV9 and TRBJ1-2 for the parts outside the CDR3, the full variable domain is DSGVTQTPKHLITATGQRVTLRCSPRSGDLSVYWYQQSLDQGLQFLIQYYNGEERAKGNILERFSAQQFPDLHSELNLSSLELGDSALYFCASSGPGLASGGYTFGSGTRLTVV.

The chain is built from TRBV5-1 and TRBJ1-3; TRBD1 aligns across 7 bases. CDR1 and CDR2 (germline): SGHRS, YFSETQ. V was clipped by 3 bases and J by 0 bases; unmatched bases: 6. This CDR3 is 16 amino acids long. The CDR3, as DNA: TGCGCCAGCAGCTGGGACAGTTCTAGCTCTGGAAACACCATATATTTT. Residues: CASSWDSSSSGNTIYF.

V is TRBV7-3 and J is TRBJ2-7, with D perhaps matching TRBD1 or TRBD2 (5 bases each). The CDR3 loop spans 15 amino acids. Trimming removed 4 bases at V and 2 bases at J, with 15 bases between. CDR1 is SGHTA, CDR2 FQGTGA, per germline. CDR3 bases: TGTGCCAGCAGCTCTAGGGTGGGGGTGCCCTACGAGCAGTACTTC. This encodes CASSSRVGVPYEQYF.

This chain joins TRBV9 and TRBJ1-1; the D gene is possibly TRBD1 (5 bases). Germline V gene lookup returns CDR1 SGDLS and CDR2 YYNGEE. The CDR3 spans 12 residues. Trimming took 3 bases from V and 8 from J, leaving 11 bases between them. The CDR3 protein is CASSGQGSEAFF. CDR3 bases: TGTGCCAGCAGCGGGCAGGGTTCCGAAGCTTTCTTT. The complete variable domain, with remaining parts taken from reference TRBV9 and TRBJ1-1, reads DSGVTQTPKHLITATGQRVTLRCSPRSGDLSVYWYQQSLDQGLQFLIQYYNGEERAKGNILERFSAQQFPDLHSELNLSSLELGDSALYFCASSGQGSEAFFGQGTRLTVV.

The chain recombines TRBV7-3 with TRBJ2-3; D gene unclear. The length of the CDR3 is 15 residues. Looked up from germline, CDR1 is SGHTA and CDR2 is FQGTGA. V was trimmed by 1 base and J by 2 bases, leaving 10 bases between them. CDR3 DNA: TGTGCCAGCAGCTTAAAAGGCAGGAACACAGATACGCAGTATTTT. Amino acid sequence: CASSLKGRNTDTQYF.

This chain uses TRBV19 with TRBJ1-2; 7 nucleotides line up with TRBD1. Germline V CDR1 and CDR2: LNHDA, SQIVND (reference sequence). This CDR3 has 14 residues. The J segment lost 7 bases and the V segment lost 4 bases, leaving 9 bases of the junction unmatched. In nucleotides, the CDR3 is TGTGCCAGTAGTAGGCACCGGGACAGCGGTGGCTACACCTTC. Amino acids: CASSRHRDSGGYTF.

Written as DNA, the CDR3 is TGTGCCAGCAGTTACGCCCGTGGGTTGCCGGTTGAGCAGTTCTTC. It is translated as CASSYARGLPVEQFF. The rearrangement joins TRBV6-2 or TRBV6-3 to TRBJ2-1; D is ambiguous. Trimming shortened V by 2 bases and J by 9 bases, and 17 bases separated the two germline ends. There are 15 residues in the CDR3. Germline CDR1 MNHEY, CDR2 SVGEGT.